The rows below give T cell receptor beta chains drawn from one sample of a study of siplizumab effects on memory and regulatory T cells. Profiling relied on immunoSEQ multiplex PCR, and the TCRdb table lists in-frame clones only, not all of them. The top ten clones hold roughly 0.15% of a sample with 100,000 or so clones, roughly 93% of them seen once. Sequencing used non-Treg CD4+ T cells sorted from blood. These receptors all stem from a human donor in good health. The CDR3 runs from the conserved cysteine through the conserved F or W. Each record gives: V gene, J gene, CDR3 protein.

TRBV19,TRBJ1-4,CASSIADSGQLEKLFF
TRBV18,TRBJ2-1,CASSRPGTAYNEQFF
TRBV10-3,TRBJ1-5,CAISAGQGVQPQHF
TRBV7-9,TRBJ2-3,CASSVGLNTDTQYF
TRBV7-2,TRBJ2-3,CASSLTSGPSTDTQYF
TRBV30,TRBJ2-3,CALGLENTDTQYF
TRBV29-1,TRBJ1-1,CSVGGVNTEAFF
TRBV29-1,TRBJ1-2,CSVEDRERYGYTF
TRBV7-2,TRBJ2-7,CASSLVWGLNYEQYF
TRBV15,TRBJ1-5,CATRTGGNQPQHF